The 9 T cell receptor beta chains listed next were all sequenced from one sample in a study of metastatic and nonmetastatic thyroid tumors. MiXCR was used by TCRdb to re-call the PCR reads. The data contain 30,000 to 35,000 clones, roughly 20% of them singletons. No treatment of any kind had been given to any patient before thyroid surgery. Sequenced input: tumor tissue. These receptors came from a male donor with papillary thyroid cancer or a benign thyroid nodule (not recorded which). Some clones in this sample may be carry-over from other donors' samples.

The chain joins TRBV5-1 to TRBJ2-5; TRBD1 matches at 9 bases. J was trimmed by 5 bases and V by 0 bases; bases with no gene match: 8. The CDR3 covers 16 residues. CDR1 is SGHRS, CDR2 YFSETQ, per germline. Written as DNA, the CDR3 is TGCGCCAGCAGCTTGGCCTACGGGACAGGGTGGGAGACCCAGTACTTC. Translation: CASSLAYGTGWETQYF.

This clone has more than one count but fewer than ten. CDR3 nucleotide sequence: TGCAGCGTTGAGGTAGGGGGGTCAGATACGCAGTATTTT. Protein product: CSVEVGGSDTQYF. This chain joins TRBV29-1 and TRBJ2-3; possibly TRBD1 or TRBD2 for D (6 bases each). The CDR3 totals 13 residues. From germline, CDR1 is SQVTM and CDR2 ANQGSEA. V lost 3 bases, J lost 4 bases, and 11 bases lay in between.

This clone turned up a few times. The genes are TRBV6-1 and TRBJ2-7, with D perhaps matching TRBD2 (5 bases). V dropped 6 bases and J dropped 4 bases, with 13 bases sitting between them. Germline-derived CDR1 and CDR2 are MNHNS and SASEGT. The CDR3 runs to 13 residues. The CDR3 region has the DNA TGTGCCAGCAGGACCCGGGGAGCTTACGAGCAGTACTTC. It yields the protein CASRTRGAYEQYF.

Judged by abundance, this clone is medium-sized. The DNA for the CDR3 is TGCAGTGCTAGACTAGCGGGAGGGGGGTACGAGCAGTACTTC. Amino acids: CSARLAGGGYEQYF. The chain uses TRBV20-1 and TRBJ2-7, with 12 nucleotides matching TRBD2. Per the germline V gene, CDR1 is DFQATT and CDR2 is SNEGSKA (reference sequence). The CDR3 is made up of 14 amino acids. The junction had 3 bases not matched to a gene; V was cut back by 2 bases and J by 4 bases.

Points on this clone: The same CDR3 is also encoded by other DNA sequences in this sample. The chain uses TRBV27 and TRBJ2-7; weak D call: TRBD1 (6 bases). Per germline, CDR1 MNHEY and CDR2 SMNVEV (reference sequence). CDR3 length equals 13 residues. V lost 4 bases, J lost 3 bases, and 10 bases lay in between. The CDR3 reads CASSSVDSYEQYF. The CDR3 nucleotides read TGTGCCAGCAGTTCCGTGGACAGCTACGAGCAGTACTTC.

The chain employs TRBV12-3 or TRBV12-4 and TRBJ2-2; the match to TRBD1 covers 8 bases. This CDR3 has 15 amino acids. With V trimmed by 8 bases and J by 10 bases, 15 bases remained unmatched. Written as DNA, the CDR3 is TGTGCCAGCGTCAGGACAGGGTCTGTTGCCGTGGAGCTGTTTTTT. Encoded protein: CASVRTGSVAVELFF.

The chain employs TRBV6-1 and TRBJ2-7; TRBD1 aligns across 9 bases. The CDR3 contains 15 residues. CDR1 is MNHNS, CDR2 SASEGT, per germline. V lost 5 bases to trimming and J lost 3 bases; unmatched junction nucleotides: 8. The CDR3 region has the DNA TGTGCCAGCAGTCTTCGGACAGGGGACGTCTACGAGCAGTACTTC. Encoded protein: CASSLRTGDVYEQYF.

This clone is medium-sized in the sample. The chain has TRBV6-1 and TRBJ1-2; D gene uncertain. V lost 2 bases and J lost 8, with 12 bases in between. The CDR3 totals 13 residues. Germline V lookup: CDR1 MNHNS, CDR2 SASEGT. The CDR3 loop reads CASSEWSGEGYTF. CDR3 nucleotide sequence: TGTGCCAGCAGTGAATGGTCAGGAGAGGGCTACACCTTC.

This clone was picked up many times. Other nucleotide sequences from this sample produce the same CDR3. The gene calls are TRBV7-8 and TRBJ2-2, with D maybe TRBD2 (6 bases). CDR1 is SGHVS, CDR2 FQNEAQ, per germline. Trimming cost V 4 bases and J 7 bases, with 13 bases left between them. CDR3 length equals 14 residues. CDR3 sequence: CASSSAGRGGELFF. CDR3 bases: TGTGCCAGCAGCTCCGCGGGGCGAGGCGGGGAGCTGTTTTTT.